The T cell receptor (beta chain) described here comes from a study of blood T cell repertoires in COVID-19. Original processing notes: Amplification from reference gene primers served as the basis for estimated nucleated cell counts. The protocol was immunoSEQ multiplex PCR, while the TCRdb copy is restricted to in-frame clones and leaves out a portion. V, J and clone size derive from that table, while D and trimming were established from the DNA sequence. Among about 100,000 clones listed, 80% to 95% were seen once. This clone was counted a few times. Trimming cost V 0 bases and J 5 bases; bases outside gene matches: 8. The CDR3 has 17 amino acids. Germline V lookup: CDR1 SGDLS, CDR2 YYNGEE.

The sequenced sample consisted of peripheral blood. V usage is TRBV9 and J usage is TRBJ2-5; 12 positions agree with TRBD2. The sequence was collected from an older man with acute or convalescent COVID-19. The CDR3 sequence is CASSVGASGRVGETQYF. CDR3 bases: TGTGCCAGCAGCGTAGGTGCTAGCGGGAGGGTCGGGGAGACCCAGTACTTC.